The 25 T cell receptor beta chains below all came from one sample that was sequenced in a study of blood T cell repertoires in COVID-19 (dated by TCRdb to about 2020). The receptor library was made with the immunoSEQ multiplex PCR assay. The clones in this table, taken by TCRdb from immuneACCESS, are in-frame only. Not every clone is retained; where verified, under half of the shortfall comes from an unresolved V gene, and the cause of the rest is unknown. The sample yields under 300,000 clones; 70% to 90% were counted once. Of the sample, around 12% is held by the ten largest clones. The sample was peripheral blood. These receptors all come from a woman younger than 45 with COVID-19, enrolled during active disease.

This clone was observed a few times. The chain carries TRBV21-1 and TRBJ1-1; the listed D gene, TRBD1, was not tested against the DNA. TRBV21-1 is termed a pseudogene. The CDR3 consists of 15 residues. The CDR3 region has the DNA TGTGCCAGCAGCGAAAGGTCAGGGATGAACACTGAAGCTTTCTTT. This gives the protein CASSERSGMNTEAFF.

V usage is TRBV6-5 and J usage is TRBJ2-7; weak D call: TRBD2 (5 bases). V was clipped by 6 bases and J by 0 bases, with 15 bases between them. Germline V lookup: CDR1 MNHEY, CDR2 SVGAGI. This CDR3 has 15 amino acids. CDR3 sequence: CASSSPDGNSYEQYF. The CDR3, as DNA: TGTGCCAGCAGCAGCCCGGACGGGAACTCCTACGAGCAGTACTTC.

This clone was seen a few times. The chain uses TRBV7-9 and TRBJ2-1; the D gene is possibly TRBD2 (5 bases). Germline V gives CDR1 SEHNR, CDR2 FQNEAQ (reference sequence). The CDR3 covers 15 residues. V was trimmed by 6 bases and J by 8 bases, leaving 20 bases between them. The chain's CDR3 is CASRPGGSPSDEQFF. DNA for the CDR3: TGTGCCAGCAGGCCGGGCGGGTCACCTTCGGATGAGCAGTTCTTC.

J is TRBJ1-2 and V is TRBV19; D is perhaps TRBD1 (6 bases). CDR1 is LNHDA, CDR2 SQIVND, per germline (reference sequence). The length of the CDR3 is 13 residues. The germline V and J ends were trimmed by 1 base and 4 bases, with 7 bases remaining between them. DNA for the CDR3: TGTGCCAGTAGTATAGGGACAGCCTATGGCTACACCTTC. Translated: CASSIGTAYGYTF. Together with reference TRBV19 and TRBJ1-2, the CDR3 gives the full variable domain: DGGITQSPKYLFRKEGQNVTLSCEQNLNHDAMYWYRQDPGQGLRLIYYSQIVNDFQKGDIAEGYSVSREKKESFPLTVTSAQKNPTAFYLCASSIGTAYGYTFGSGTRLTVV.

This sequence joins TRBV5-1 and TRBJ1-2; tentative D call: TRBD1 (6 bases). Germline CDR1 and CDR2: SGHRS and YFSETQ. Trimming took 5 bases from V and 9 from J, leaving 17 bases between them. The CDR3 sequence is 13 residues long. The CDR3 nucleotides are TGCGCCAGCAGTTTAGACAGGCTGGGGCGCTACACCTTC. Encoded protein: CASSLDRLGRYTF. Filled out from reference TRBV5-1 and TRBJ1-2, the complete variable domain reads KAGVTQTPRYLIKTRGQQVTLSCSPISGHRSVSWYQQTPGQGLQFLFEYFSETQRNKGNFPGRFSGRQFSNSRSEMNVSTLELGDSALYLCASSLDRLGRYTFGSGTRLTVV.

This chain connects TRBV19 to TRBJ2-7, with D possibly TRBD2 on 6 matching bases. This CDR3 is built from 13 residues. The ends were cut back, 4 bases at V and 10 bases at J, with 17 bases in the middle. Per the germline V gene, CDR1 is LNHDA and CDR2 is SQIVND (reference sequence). The CDR3 loop reads CASSTVGGSEQYF. The DNA of the CDR3 is TGTGCCAGTAGTACTGTCGGGGGTTCCGAACAGTACTTC. Full variable domain (missing parts from reference TRBV19 and TRBJ2-7): DGGITQSPKYLFRKEGQNVTLSCEQNLNHDAMYWYRQDPGQGLRLIYYSQIVNDFQKGDIAEGYSVSREKKESFPLTVTSAQKNPTAFYLCASSTVGGSEQYFGPGTRLTVT.

On this clone: Other DNA sequences in the sample encode the same CDR3. The chain has TRBV5-1 and TRBJ1-4; 8 bases line up with TRBD1. The CDR3 consists of 15 residues. CDR1 SGHRS and CDR2 YFSETQ come from the germline V gene. Losses at the gene ends were 4 bases for V and 7 bases for J; bases not matched to a gene: 9. This CDR3 reads CASSLLQGAGEKLFF. The CDR3 DNA sequence: TGCGCCAGCAGCCTGCTCCAGGGGGCAGGTGAAAAACTGTTTTTT.

The V and J genes are TRBV4-1 and TRBJ1-5; unclear D gene. CDR1 is MGHRA and CDR2 is YSYEKL in the germline V gene. This CDR3 is 15 amino acids long. Deletions cut 1 base from V and 0 bases from J, with 7 bases between. CDR3 protein: CASSQGSYSNQPQHF. The CDR3 DNA sequence: TGCGCCAGCAGCCAAGGATCCTATAGCAATCAGCCCCAGCATTTT.

The V and J genes are TRBV7-2 and TRBJ1-3; maybe TRBD1 (6 bases). This CDR3 spans 15 amino acids. V was pared by 5 bases and J by 8 bases, with 19 bases between. Germline-derived CDR1 and CDR2 are SGHTA and FQGNSA. CDR3 in amino acids: CASSQRSGGWDTIYF. CDR3 in DNA: TGTGCCAGCAGCCAGAGGTCGGGGGGCTGGGACACCATATATTTT.

CDR3: CASSISDSLSNEQFF. The CDR3, as DNA: TGTGCCAGTAGTATATCCGACTCCCTCTCCAATGAGCAGTTCTTC. The chain links TRBV19 to TRBJ2-1; D is uncertain. Germline CDR1 and CDR2: LNHDA and SQIVND (reference sequence). V gave up 2 bases and J gave up 6 bases, with 14 bases separating them. CDR3 length: 15 residues.

This rearrangement joins TRBV3-1 (or the pseudogene TRBV3-2) to TRBJ1-3, with D hard to call. Trimming took off 0 bases at V and 3 bases at J, with 15 bases between the two ends. Per the germline V gene, CDR1 is LGHDT and CDR2 is YNNKEL (reference sequence). This CDR3 is 17 amino acids long. This CDR3 is CASSQDVEYFRGNTIYF. CDR3 bases: TGTGCCAGCAGCCAAGACGTCGAGTACTTTCGTGGAAACACCATATATTTT.

The chain joins TRBV28 to TRBJ1-5; the D is unclear. Germline values: CDR1 MDHEN, CDR2 SYDVKM. The CDR3 runs 12 residues. V lost 7 bases to trimming and J lost 1 base, with 5 bases between them. CDR3 in DNA: TGTGCCAGCACCCAAAGCAATCAGCCCCAGCATTTT. As protein: CASTQSNQPQHF. Full variable domain (outside the CDR3, taken from reference TRBV28 and TRBJ1-5): DVKVTQSSRYLVKRTGEKVFLECVQDMDHENMFWYRQDPGLGLRLIYFSYDVKMKEKGDIPEGYSVSREKKERFSLILESASTNQTSMYLCASTQSNQPQHFGDGTRLSIL.

This chain links TRBV7-8 with TRBJ1-4, with TRBD1 identical over 10 bases. With V trimmed by 1 base and J by 7 bases, 3 bases remained unmatched. The CDR3 has 15 amino acids. CDR1 SGHVS and CDR2 FQNEAQ come from the germline V gene. As DNA, the CDR3 is TGTGCCAGCAGCTTAGGGGACAGGGGCTTTGAAAAACTGTTTTTT. Its translation: CASSLGDRGFEKLFF. The full variable domain, completed using reference TRBV7-8 and TRBJ1-4, is GAGVSQSPRYKVAKRGQDVALRCDPISGHVSLFWYQQALGQGPEFLTYFQNEAQLDKSGLPSDRFFAERPEGSVSTLKIQRTQQEDSAVYLCASSLGDRGFEKLFFGSGTQLSVL.

The chain employs TRBV6-5 and TRBJ2-7, with D perhaps matching TRBD1 (6 bases). V was trimmed by 8 bases and J by 3 bases, leaving 14 bases between them. Germline V CDR1 and CDR2: MNHEY, SVGAGI. The CDR3 loop spans 13 amino acids. The CDR3 reads CASSPDSHYEQYF. CDR3 nucleotide sequence: TGTGCCAGCTCCCCGGACAGCCACTACGAGCAGTACTTC.

CDR3 sequence reads: CASSQASVAGGPGELFF. The DNA of the CDR3 is TGTGCCAGCAGCCAAGCTTCGGTAGCGGGGGGGCCCGGGGAGCTGTTTTTT. V usage is TRBV4-2 and J usage is TRBJ2-2, with TRBD2 identical over 11 bases. After removal of 1 base from V and 6 bases from J, the junction contained 7 bases not matched to a gene. CDR3 length: 17 residues. Per germline, CDR1 LGHNA and CDR2 YNFKEQ.

The chain links TRBV4-1 to TRBJ1-1; D is undetermined. The CDR3 contains 15 residues. The germline V gene encodes CDR1 MGHRA and CDR2 YSYEKL. Trimming took off 1 base at V and 2 bases at J, with 11 bases between the two ends. CDR3 in amino acids: CASSQGQTLNTEAFF. As DNA, the CDR3 is TGCGCCAGCAGCCAAGGCCAGACTCTCAACACTGAAGCTTTCTTT.

The chain recombines TRBV20-1 with TRBJ2-3; 12 bases map to TRBD2. From germline, CDR1 is DFQATT and CDR2 SNEGSKA (reference sequence). The CDR3 is 14 amino acids. The V segment lost 3 bases and the J segment 5 bases; nucleotides outside the gene matches: 3. The CDR3 bases are TGCAGTGCTAGTCTAGCGGGGGGGCGAGATACGCAGTATTTT. It yields the protein CSASLAGGRDTQYF.

The chain uses TRBV28 and TRBJ2-7, with 9 bases that match TRBD1. V lost 6 bases and J lost 3; bases outside the gene matches: 9. The CDR3 spans 15 residues. Per the germline V gene, CDR1 is MDHEN and CDR2 is SYDVKM. CDR3 sequence reads: CASRGSGTGIYEQYF. In DNA, the CDR3 is TGTGCCAGCAGGGGAAGTGGGACAGGGATCTACGAGCAGTACTTC.

This chain joins TRBV6-5 and TRBJ1-2; D may be TRBD1 (5 bases). This CDR3 comprises 14 residues. Germline assignment: CDR1 MNHEY and CDR2 SVGAGI. Trimming cost V 7 bases and J 3 bases, with 15 bases left between them. CDR3: CASTLLGGDYGYTF. The CDR3 coding sequence is TGTGCCAGCACCCTCTTGGGAGGGGACTATGGCTACACCTTC.

The chain recombines TRBV6-5 with TRBJ1-2; TRBD1 matches 9 bases. Germline values: CDR1 MNHEY, CDR2 SVGAGI. The V and J ends lost 9 bases and 2 bases, in that order; junction bases with no gene match: 7. This CDR3 is 14 amino acids long. In nucleotides, the CDR3 is TGTGCCAGTCGAGGACAGGGGAGGAACTATGGCTACACCTTC. It specifies CASRGQGRNYGYTF.

CDR3 residues: CASSLTGGPSTDTQYF. The CDR3, as DNA: TGTGCCAGCAGCTTAACAGGGGGCCCTAGCACAGATACGCAGTATTTT. The chain recombines TRBV7-2 with TRBJ2-3; 9 bases fit TRBD1. Germline trimming cut 2 bases from V and 0 bases from J; bases unmatched to any gene: 3. Germline CDR1 and CDR2: SGHTA and FQGNSA. The CDR3 extends over 16 amino acids.

The V gene is TRBV28, the J gene TRBJ1-6; perhaps TRBD1 as D (5 bases). The length of the CDR3 is 14 residues. The V gene lost 7 bases and the J gene lost 7 bases, with 14 bases spanning the gap. The germline CDR1 and CDR2 sequences are MDHEN and SYDVKM. The CDR3 sequence: CASTEGITNSPLHF. The CDR3 DNA reads as TGTGCCAGCACGGAGGGGATAACGAATTCACCCCTCCACTTT.

The V and J genes are TRBV3-1 (or the pseudogene TRBV3-2) and TRBJ1-2, with D unclear. Trimming removed 1 base at V and 4 bases at J, with 10 bases between. The germline V gene has CDR1 LGHDT and CDR2 YNNKEL (reference sequence). The CDR3 sequence is 14 residues long. The CDR3 loop reads CASSQGPRGYGYTF. The CDR3 bases are TGTGCCAGCAGCCAAGGACCGCGGGGCTATGGCTACACCTTC.

CDR3 DNA sequence: TGTGCCACCTACATCTTAGCGGAAGATACGCAGTATTTT. It translates to CATYILAEDTQYF. V gene TRBV7-9 combines with J gene TRBJ2-3, with D perhaps matching TRBD2 (6 bases). With 10 bases removed from V and 5 bases from J, the gap between germline ends came to 16 bases. Germline CDR1 reads SEHNR; CDR2 reads FQNEAQ (reference sequence). This CDR3 spans 13 amino acids. Looking up the rest from reference TRBV7-9 and TRBJ2-3 gives the full variable domain: DTGVSQNPRHKITKRGQNVTFRCDPISEHNRLYWYRQTLGQGPEFLTYFQNEAQLEKSRLLSDRFSAERPKGSFSTLEIQRTEQGDSAMYLCATYILAEDTQYFGPGTRLTVL.

V is TRBV29-1 and J is TRBJ1-2; weak D call: TRBD1 (5 bases). From germline, CDR1 is SQVTM and CDR2 ANQGSEA. The CDR3 has 14 amino acids. With 4 bases removed from V and 7 bases from J, the gap between germline ends came to 19 bases. This chain's CDR3 is CSVGGARFPRGYTF. CDR3 sequence (DNA): TGCAGCGTTGGTGGGGCCCGATTCCCGCGTGGCTACACCTTC.